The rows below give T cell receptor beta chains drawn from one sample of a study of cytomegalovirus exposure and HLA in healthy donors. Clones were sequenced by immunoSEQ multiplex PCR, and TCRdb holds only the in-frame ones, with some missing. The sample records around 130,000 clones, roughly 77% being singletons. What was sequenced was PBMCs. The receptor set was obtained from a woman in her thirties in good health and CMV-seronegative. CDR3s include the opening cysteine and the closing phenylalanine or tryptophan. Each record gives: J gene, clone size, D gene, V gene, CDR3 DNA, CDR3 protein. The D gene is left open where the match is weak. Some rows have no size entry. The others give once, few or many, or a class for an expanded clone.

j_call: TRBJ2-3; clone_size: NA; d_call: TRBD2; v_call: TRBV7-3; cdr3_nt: TGTGCCAGCAGCGCGGGGGGGCCAGGAGATACGCAGTATTTT; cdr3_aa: CASSAGGPGDTQYF
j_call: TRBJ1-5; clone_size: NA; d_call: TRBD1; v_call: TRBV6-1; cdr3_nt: TGTGCCAGCAGCCGAACAGGGGGAAGCAATCAGCCCCAGCATTTT; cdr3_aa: CASSRTGGSNQPQHF
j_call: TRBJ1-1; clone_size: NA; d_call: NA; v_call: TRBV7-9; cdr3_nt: TGTGCCAGCAGCTTTGACATGAACACTGAAGCTTTCTTT; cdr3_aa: CASSFDMNTEAFF
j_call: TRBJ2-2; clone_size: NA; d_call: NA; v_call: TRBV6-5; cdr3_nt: TGTGCCAGCGCCACAGGGCTTAACACCGGGGAGCTGTTTTTT; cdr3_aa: CASATGLNTGELFF
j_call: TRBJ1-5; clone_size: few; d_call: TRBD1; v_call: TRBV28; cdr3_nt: TGTGCCAGCAGCTCCATATACCGGGACAGAAACCAGCCCCAGCATTTT; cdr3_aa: CASSSIYRDRNQPQHF
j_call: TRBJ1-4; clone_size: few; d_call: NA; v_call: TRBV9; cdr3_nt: TGTGCCAGCAGCGTAGGACTACAGGGAGGGAATGAAAAACTGTTTTTT; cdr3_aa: CASSVGLQGGNEKLFF
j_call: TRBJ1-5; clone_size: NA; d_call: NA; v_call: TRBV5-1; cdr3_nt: TGCGCCAGCAGCTACGGGACGGGGGAGGAGGCCCAGCATTTT; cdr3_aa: CASSYGTGEEAQHF
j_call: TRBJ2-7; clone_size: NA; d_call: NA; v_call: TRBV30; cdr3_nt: TGTGCCTGGGGGGGCCCAGGAGTGCAGTACTTC; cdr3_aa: CAWGGPGVQYF
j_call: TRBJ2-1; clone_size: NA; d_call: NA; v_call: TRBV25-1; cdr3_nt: TGTGCCAGCACCATGGGGGCGGGAGCACACTCCTACAATGAGCAGTTCTTC; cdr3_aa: CASTMGAGAHSYNEQFF
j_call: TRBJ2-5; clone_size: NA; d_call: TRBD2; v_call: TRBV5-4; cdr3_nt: TGTGCCAGCAGCTCAATTAGCGGGAGGACCCAAGAGACCCAGTACTTC; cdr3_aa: CASSSISGRTQETQYF
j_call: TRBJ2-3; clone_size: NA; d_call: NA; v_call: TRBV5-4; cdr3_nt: TGTGCCAGCAGCTTGGGGGCTAGCACAGATACGCAGTATTTT; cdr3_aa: CASSLGASTDTQYF
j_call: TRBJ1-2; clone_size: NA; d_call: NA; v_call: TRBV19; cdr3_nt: TGTGCCAGTAGTATTTGGAGGGAAGGTGGCTACACCTTC; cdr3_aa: CASSIWREGGYTF
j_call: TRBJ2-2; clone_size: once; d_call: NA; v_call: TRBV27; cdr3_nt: TGTGCCAGCAGTTTACGACTTTCCGGGGGGGAGCTGTTTTTT; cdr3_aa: CASSLRLSGGELFF